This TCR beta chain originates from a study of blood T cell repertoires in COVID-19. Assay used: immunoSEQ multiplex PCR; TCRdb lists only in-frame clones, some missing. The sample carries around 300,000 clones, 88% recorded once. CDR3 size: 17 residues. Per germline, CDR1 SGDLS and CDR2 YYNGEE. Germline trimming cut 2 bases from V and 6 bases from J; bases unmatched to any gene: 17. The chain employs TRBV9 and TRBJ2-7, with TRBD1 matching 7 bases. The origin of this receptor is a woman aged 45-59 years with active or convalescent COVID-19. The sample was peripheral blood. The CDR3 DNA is TGTGCCAGCAGCGTCCAGTACGGGACAGTCCCTTCGGCCGAGCAGTACTTC. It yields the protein CASSVQYGTVPSAEQYF.